These 16 T cell receptor beta chains were sequenced from one sample in a study of blood T cell repertoires in COVID-19. Sequencing was performed with immunoSEQ multiplex PCR; in TCRdb, only in-frame clones are kept and a portion is missing. The sample comprises around 130,000 clones, about 81% of which are singletons, and around 2.4% rests with the top ten. The sequencing sample was made of PBMCs or T cells enriched from blood (not recorded which). The receptors here all came from a man between 35 and 55 years old with acute COVID-19.

The chain employs TRBV14 and TRBJ2-4, with D possibly being TRBD2 (5 bases). Germline values: CDR1 SGHDN, CDR2 FVKESK. Trimming left V 4 bases short and J 5 bases short, with 18 bases between. The CDR3 extends over 16 amino acids. CDR3 coding DNA: TGTGCCAGCAGCCCCCTCAACGGGCACGGGGAAAACATTCAGTACTTC. Amino acids: CASSPLNGHGENIQYF.

The chain couples TRBV6-5 to TRBJ2-3, with 9 positions matching TRBD2. Trimming took 6 bases from V and 3 from J; bases not matched to a gene: 7. Germline loops: CDR1 MNHEY, CDR2 SVGAGI. The CDR3 is 15 amino acids. The CDR3 sequence is CASSVGSGRTDTQYF. CDR3 in DNA: TGTGCCAGCAGCGTGGGAAGCGGGAGGACAGATACGCAGTATTTT.

This chain connects TRBV5-1 to TRBJ2-6; 8 nucleotides line up with TRBD1. CDR3 length: 16 amino acids. V was clipped by 4 bases and J by 2 bases; unmatched bases: 5. Germline lookup yields CDR1 SGHRS and CDR2 YFSETQ. In nucleotides, the CDR3 is TGCGCCAGCAGCGCCGCAGGGGGCGCTGGGGCCAACGTCCTGACTTTC. Protein product: CASSAAGGAGANVLTF.

This clone was recorded only once. A read error may produce the germline difference seen at one junction end. The chain recombines TRBV20-1 with TRBJ1-2; 9 bases align to TRBD1. There are 11 residues in the CDR3. The germline V gene encodes CDR1 DFQATT and CDR2 SNEGSKA (reference sequence). The CDR3 spells CSAVPTGGFTF. The DNA for the CDR3 is TGCAGTGCCGTCCCCACAGGGGGCTTCACCTTC.

This clone was observed a single time. The V and J genes are TRBV18 and TRBJ1-4; possible D gene TRBD1, 5 bases. Trimming removed 6 bases at V and 3 bases at J, with 11 bases between. From germline, CDR1 is KGHSH and CDR2 LQKENI. This CDR3 contains 14 residues. This chain's CDR3 is CASSSTVANEKLFF. The CDR3 DNA follows: TGTGCCAGCTCCTCGACAGTGGCTAATGAAAAACTGTTTTTT.

The chain carries TRBV2 and TRBJ2-1; TRBD1 might be the D (5 bases). Germline CDR1 SNHLY, CDR2 FYNNEI. Trimming pared 1 base from V and 9 bases from J, leaving 10 bases between. This CDR3 region has 13 residues. The DNA of the CDR3 is TGTGCCAGCAGTGAAGAGGGGCCGGGTGAGCAGTTCTTC. This encodes CASSEEGPGEQFF.

The sample holds a few counts of this clone. The rearrangement uses TRBV7-9 and TRBJ2-7; 9 bases match TRBD2. This CDR3 has 15 amino acids. Unmatched junction bases numbered 7, after V lost 1 base and J lost 6 bases. The germline gives CDR1 SEHNR, CDR2 FQNEAQ (reference sequence). The CDR3 region is CASSLGLAGNIEQYF. The CDR3 coding sequence is TGTGCCAGCAGCTTAGGGCTAGCGGGGAATATCGAGCAGTACTTC. The whole variable domain, remainder taken from reference TRBV7-9 and TRBJ2-7, is DTGVSQNPRHKITKRGQNVTFRCDPISEHNRLYWYRQTLGQGPEFLTYFQNEAQLEKSRLLSDRFSAERPKGSFSTLEIQRTEQGDSAMYLCASSLGLAGNIEQYFGPGTRLTVT.

V usage is TRBV5-8 and J usage is TRBJ1-1; D unclear. The CDR3 extends over 13 amino acids. Trimming removed 1 base at V and 1 base at J, with 5 bases between. Looked up from germline, CDR1 is SGHTS and CDR2 is YDEGEE. CDR3 nucleotide sequence: TGTGCCAGCAGCTTGCGTCGGAACACTGAAGCTTTCTTT. Amino acids: CASSLRRNTEAFF.

This clone was detected a few times. Additional DNA sequences in this sample encode the identical CDR3. This chain joins TRBV18 and TRBJ1-6, with D possibly being TRBD1 (6 bases). The CDR3 spans 13 residues. Deletions cut 3 bases from V and 8 bases from J, with 8 bases between. CDR1 is KGHSH, CDR2 LQKENI, per germline. The CDR3 sequence: CASSPGADSPLHF. As DNA, the CDR3 is TGTGCCAGCTCACCGGGGGCCGATTCACCCCTCCACTTT.

A remark on this clone: This sample includes further DNA sequences coding for the same CDR3. V is TRBV27 and J is TRBJ2-5; D unresolved. V lost 6 bases and J lost 0, with 8 bases in between. This CDR3 contains 13 residues. In germline, CDR1 is MNHEY, CDR2 SMNVEV (reference sequence). The CDR3 region is CASSLTYQETQYF. As DNA, the CDR3 is TGTGCCAGCAGCCTAACGTACCAAGAGACCCAGTACTTC.

The chain employs TRBV14 and TRBJ1-2; D unresolved. The ends were cut back, 1 base at V and 4 bases at J, with 10 bases in the middle. Germline V gene lookup returns CDR1 SGHDN and CDR2 FVKESK. The CDR3 sequence is 14 residues long. As DNA, the CDR3 is TGTGCCAGCAGCCAAGGGGCTGGGCTCTATGGCTACACCTTC. Translated, it gives CASSQGAGLYGYTF.

V gene TRBV5-8 combines with J gene TRBJ1-2, with D unresolved. The CDR3 spans 11 residues. CDR1 and CDR2 (germline): SGHTS, YDEGEE. V dropped 5 bases and J dropped 12 bases, with 14 bases sitting between them. CDR3 DNA: TGTGCCAGCAGGACTGATGGAGTGCACACCTTC. It encodes CASRTDGVHTF.

The rearrangement links TRBV3-1 (or the pseudogene TRBV3-2) to TRBJ2-7; a possible D gene is TRBD1 (5 bases). The CDR3 contains 13 residues. Germline assignment: CDR1 LGHDT and CDR2 YNNKEL (reference sequence). Between the trimmed V and J ends, which lost 1 base and 6 bases, there was a span of 10 bases. This CDR3 is CASSQVIGVEQYF. In nucleotides, the CDR3 is TGTGCCAGCAGCCAAGTAATAGGGGTCGAGCAGTACTTC.

The V gene is TRBV30, the J gene TRBJ2-1, with D possibly being TRBD2 (7 bases). In germline, CDR1 is GTSNPN, CDR2 SVGIG (reference sequence). V gave up 1 base and J gave up 8 bases, with 15 bases separating them. The CDR3 has 14 residues. The DNA of the CDR3 is TGTGCCTGGAGTGGTTGGGGGGGGCGAGATGAGCAGTTCTTC. The encoded protein is CAWSGWGGRDEQFF. Filled out from reference TRBV30 and TRBJ2-1, the complete variable domain reads SQTIHQWPATLVQPVGSPLSLECTVEGTSNPNLYWYRQAAGRGLQLLFYSVGIGQISSEVPQNLSASRPQDRQFILSSKKLLLSDSGFYLCAWSGWGGRDEQFFGPGTRLTVL.

The chain combines TRBV9 with TRBJ2-5, with TRBD1 matching over 12 bases. After removal of 1 base from V and 5 bases from J, the junction contained 9 bases not matched to a gene. The CDR3 has 17 amino acids. Germline values: CDR1 SGDLS, CDR2 YYNGEE. CDR3 protein: CASSVSGTGGIGETQYF. Written as DNA, the CDR3 is TGTGCCAGCAGCGTATCGGGGACAGGGGGCATTGGGGAGACCCAGTACTTC.

This sequence joins TRBV19 and TRBJ1-2; unclear D gene. V was shortened by 7 bases and J by 7 bases, with 19 bases between the two germline ends. CDR3 length equals 14 residues. Germline CDR1 LNHDA, CDR2 SQIVND (reference sequence). The CDR3 is CASMVSAGSSGYTF. CDR3 bases: TGTGCCAGTATGGTCTCGGCGGGATCAAGTGGCTACACCTTC.